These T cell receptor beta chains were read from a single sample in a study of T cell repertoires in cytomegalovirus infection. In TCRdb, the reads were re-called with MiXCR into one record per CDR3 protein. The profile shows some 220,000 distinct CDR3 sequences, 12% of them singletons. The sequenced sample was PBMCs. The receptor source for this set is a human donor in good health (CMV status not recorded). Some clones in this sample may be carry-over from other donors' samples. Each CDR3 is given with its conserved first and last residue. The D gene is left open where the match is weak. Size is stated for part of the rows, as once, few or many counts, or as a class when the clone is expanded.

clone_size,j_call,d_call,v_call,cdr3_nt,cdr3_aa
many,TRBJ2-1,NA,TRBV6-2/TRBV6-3,TGTGCCAGCACCTACAATGTCATGAGCAATGAGCAGTTCTTC,CASTYNVMSNEQFF
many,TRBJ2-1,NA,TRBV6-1,TGTGCCAGCAGTGAGCGCGGGGGCCGGGATGAGCAGTTCTTC,CASSERGGRDEQFF
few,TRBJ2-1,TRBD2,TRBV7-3,TGTGCCAGCAGCTCTAGCGGGAGGGCCGGGTACAATGAGCAGTTCTTC,CASSSSGRAGYNEQFF
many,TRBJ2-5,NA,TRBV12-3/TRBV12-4,TGTGCCAGCAGTTTAGCGCTTGGGCAGGGGCGGGGAACCCAGTACTTC,CASSLALGQGRGTQYF
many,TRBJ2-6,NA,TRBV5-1,TGTGCCAGCAGCTTAGAGGGGTCTGGGGCCAACGTCCTGACTTTC,CASSLEGSGANVLTF
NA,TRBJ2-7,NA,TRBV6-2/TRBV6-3,TGTGCCAGCAGTTACTCCCGGGTCTACGAGCAGTACTTC,CASSYSRVYEQYF
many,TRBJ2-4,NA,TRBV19,TGTGCCAGTAGTATCCCAGGGGGACCCTCGGGAGACATTCAGTACTTC,CASSIPGGPSGDIQYF
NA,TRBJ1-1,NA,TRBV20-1,TGCAGTGCTAGAGGGGGTCTGGGCACTGAAGCTTTCTTT,CSARGGLGTEAFF
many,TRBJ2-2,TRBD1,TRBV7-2,TGTGCCAGCAGCGCCAGGGGGACAGGAGGAGCCGGGGAGCTGTTTTTT,CASSARGTGGAGELFF
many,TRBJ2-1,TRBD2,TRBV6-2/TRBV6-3,TGTGCCAGCAGTTATACGGGACTAGCGATCTCCTACAATGAGCAGTTCTTC,CASSYTGLAISYNEQFF
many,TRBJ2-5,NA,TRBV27,TGTGCCAGCAGTTTGATTGAGAGGTTAGAGACCCAGTACTTC,CASSLIERLETQYF
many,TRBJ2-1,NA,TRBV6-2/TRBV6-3,TGTGCCAGCAGCTCCCCTGGGGGAGTCTCCTACAATGAGCAGTTCTTC,CASSSPGGVSYNEQFF
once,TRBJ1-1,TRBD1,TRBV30,TGTGCCTGGGGGACAGGGGGCTTTGGTGAAGCTTTCTTT,CAWGTGGFGEAFF
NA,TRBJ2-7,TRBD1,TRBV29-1,TGCAGCGTTGACCTGACAGGGGCCTCCTACGAGCAGTACTTC,CSVDLTGASYEQYF
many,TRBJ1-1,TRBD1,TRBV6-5,TGTGCCAGCAGTTACTCTAACAGGGGGGACACTGAAGCTTTCTTT,CASSYSNRGDTEAFF
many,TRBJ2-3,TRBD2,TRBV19,TGTGCCAGTTTTACGCGGGAGTCCGGAGATACGCAGTATTTT,CASFTRESGDTQYF
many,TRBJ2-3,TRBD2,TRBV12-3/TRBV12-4,TGTGCCAGCAGTTTCCGGGAGGGTGATACGCAGTATTTT,CASSFREGDTQYF
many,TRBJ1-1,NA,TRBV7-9,TGTGCCAGCAGCTTCGGGGAGGGCCGGCGGACTGAAGCTTTCTTT,CASSFGEGRRTEAFF
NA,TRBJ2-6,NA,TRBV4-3,TGCGCCAGCAGCCAAGATCCGCCGGGAAGCTCTGGGGCCAACGTCCTGACTTTC,CASSQDPPGSSGANVLTF
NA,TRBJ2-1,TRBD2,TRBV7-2,TGTGCCAGCAGCATCCCACTAGCGGGTCCTTTTGAGCAGTTCTTC,CASSIPLAGPFEQFF
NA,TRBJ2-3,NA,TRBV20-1,TGCAGTGCTCTTTGGACGGGCACAGATACGCAGTATTTT,CSALWTGTDTQYF
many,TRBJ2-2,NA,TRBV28,TGTGCCAGCAGTTTATTGCGGAGGGGGAACACCGGGGAGCTGTTTTTT,CASSLLRRGNTGELFF
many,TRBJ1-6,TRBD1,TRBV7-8,TGTGCCAGCAGCTTGGGACAGAACTATAATTCACCCCTCCACTTT,CASSLGQNYNSPLHF
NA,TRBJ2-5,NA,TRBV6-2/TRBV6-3,TGTGCCAGCACCGGGGCGACAGTCTTGGAGACCCAGTACTTC,CASTGATVLETQYF
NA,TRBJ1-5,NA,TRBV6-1,TGTGCCAGCCCCCCCTGGCCCGACGGGCCCCAGCATTTT,CASPPWPDGPQHF
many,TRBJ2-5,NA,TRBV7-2,TGTGCCAGCAGCCAGCTGGAGACCCAGTACTTC,CASSQLETQYF
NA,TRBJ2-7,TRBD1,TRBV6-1,TGTGCCAGCAGAAACAGGGGGAGCTACGAGCAGTACTTC,CASRNRGSYEQYF
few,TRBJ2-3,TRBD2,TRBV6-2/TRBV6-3,TGTGCCAGCAGAGGACTAGCGGCCATTGATCTTAGCACAGATACGCAGTATTTT,CASRGLAAIDLSTDTQYF
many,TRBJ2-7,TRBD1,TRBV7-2,TGTGCCAGCAGCAACCGGGACAGGGGTAGCTCCTACGAGCAGTACTTC,CASSNRDRGSSYEQYF
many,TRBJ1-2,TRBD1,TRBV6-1,TGTGCCAGCAGTAGACAGGGGAGAAGCTATGGCTACACCTTC,CASSRQGRSYGYTF
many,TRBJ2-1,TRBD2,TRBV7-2,TGTGCCAGCAGCCCCACGGCGGGGGGACGGAATGAGCAGTTCTTC,CASSPTAGGRNEQFF
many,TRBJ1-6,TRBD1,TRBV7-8,TGTGCCAGCAGCCCCCGACAGGGGGCGGATTCACCCCTCCACTTT,CASSPRQGADSPLHF
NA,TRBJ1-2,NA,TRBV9,TGTGCCAGCACCCCAGGGGTCAATTCCAACTATGGCTACACCTTC,CASTPGVNSNYGYTF
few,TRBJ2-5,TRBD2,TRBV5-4,TGTGCCAGCAGCCGGGCAGCGGGACAAGAGACCCAGTACTTC,CASSRAAGQETQYF
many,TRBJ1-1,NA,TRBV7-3,TGTGCCAGCAGCTTAAGCGGACAGATGAACACTGAAGCTTTCTTT,CASSLSGQMNTEAFF
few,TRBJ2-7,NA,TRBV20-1,TGCAGTGCTGACAACCCCCTTGGCAGCTCCTACGAGCAGTACTTC,CSADNPLGSSYEQYF
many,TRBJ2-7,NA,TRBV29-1,TGCAGCGTTTTCGGTGAAGGGGCAGGGTACGAGCAGTACTTC,CSVFGEGAGYEQYF
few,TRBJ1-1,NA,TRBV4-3,TGCGCCAGCAGTCACTCCTGGACGGGTAACACTGAAGCTTTCTTT,CASSHSWTGNTEAFF
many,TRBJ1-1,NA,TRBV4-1,TGCGCCAGCAGCCCGGACGGTGGGAACACTGAAGCTTTCTTT,CASSPDGGNTEAFF
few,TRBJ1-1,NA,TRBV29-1,TGCAGCGTTGTACGGGGGCCTAACACTGAAGCTTTCTTT,CSVVRGPNTEAFF
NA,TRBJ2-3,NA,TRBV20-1,TGCAGTGCTAGTTCAGCAGGCGGCACAGATACGCAGTATTTT,CSASSAGGTDTQYF
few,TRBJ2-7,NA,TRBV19,TGTGCCAGGAGGGGGTCCCCCCATTCTTACGAGCAGTACTTC,CARRGSPHSYEQYF